These T cell receptor beta chains were read from a single sample in a study of blood T cell repertoires in COVID-19. Libraries were prepared by immunoSEQ multiplex PCR; TCRdb keeps only in-frame clonotypes and omits some of them. Among about 280,000 clones listed, 80% to 90% were seen once. Sequenced sample: peripheral blood. The receptors come from a woman between 45 and 65 years old who had recovered from COVID-19. Both conserved end residues are part of each CDR3. A D gene is named only where the DNA matches it firmly. Expanded clones get a size class; other rows say once, few or many, or leave the size out.

abundance,v_gene,j_gene,d_gene,len,CDR3aa,CDR3nt
few,TRBV9,TRBJ1-6,.,13,CASSVELGSPLHF,TGTGCCAGCAGCGTAGAATTGGGCTCACCCCTCCACTTT
.,TRBV28,TRBJ2-1,.,15,CASSLSGPNYNEQFF,TGTGCCAGCAGTTTGAGCGGGCCGAACTACAATGAGCAGTTCTTC
.,TRBV18,TRBJ2-7,.,16,CASSPPSRGAAYEQYF,TGTGCCAGCTCACCACCGTCAAGGGGCGCCGCCTACGAGCAGTACTTC
.,TRBV19,TRBJ1-3,.,14,CASSNGQSGNTIYF,TGTGCCAGTAGTAACGGACAGTCTGGAAACACCATATATTTT
.,TRBV19,TRBJ1-5,.,14,CASSMAPRSPPQHF,TGTGCCAGTAGTATGGCCCCCCGGAGTCCGCCCCAGCATTTT
.,TRBV29-1,TRBJ1-2,.,13,CSVEDAVNYGYTF,TGCAGCGTTGAAGACGCGGTAAACTATGGCTACACCTTC
.,TRBV9,TRBJ1-5,.,15,CASSVGGRPGQPQHF,TGTGCCAGCAGCGTAGGAGGTCGGCCTGGTCAGCCCCAGCATTTT
.,TRBV9,TRBJ2-7,.,12,CASSVTTGTLSF,TGTGCCAGCAGCGTAACCACCGGGACTCTTTCTTTC
.,TRBV18,TRBJ1-6,TRBD1,16,CASSPSRDRGDSPLHF,TGTGCCAGCTCACCGTCCCGGGACAGGGGGGATTCACCCCTCCACTTT
.,TRBV2,TRBJ1-1,.,14,CARGPRAGNTEAFF,TGTGCCAGAGGACCTCGGGCGGGGAACACTGAAGCTTTCTTT
.,TRBV28,TRBJ1-2,.,15,CASSLWQVGPYGYTF,TGTGCCAGCAGTTTATGGCAGGTGGGGCCCTATGGCTACACCTTC
.,TRBV7-2,TRBJ1-1,.,18,CASSLVGGPNFLGTEAFF,TGTGCCAGCAGCTTAGTCGGGGGGCCGAACTTTTTGGGCACTGAAGCTTTCTTT
.,TRBV5-1,TRBJ2-7,TRBD1,14,CASSRGQGTYEQYF,TGCGCCAGCAGCCGAGGACAGGGGACCTACGAGCAGTACTTC
.,TRBV6-5,TRBJ2-1,TRBD2,14,CASSYGTSGTEQFF,TGTGCCAGCAGTTATGGGACTAGCGGTACTGAGCAGTTCTTC
.,TRBV19,TRBJ2-3,TRBD2,19,CASTTLGLAGSSGTDTQYF,TGTGCCAGTACTACTCTCGGGCTAGCGGGGTCATCGGGCACAGATACGCAGTATTTT
.,TRBV2,TRBJ1-5,TRBD1,17,CASRASTGQQGNQPQHF,TGTGCCAGCAGAGCTAGTACGGGACAGCAAGGCAATCAGCCCCAGCATTTT
.,TRBV18,TRBJ1-1,.,15,CASSPSISSRTEAFF,TGTGCCAGCTCACCGTCGATATCTTCGCGGACTGAAGCTTTCTTT